One sample yielded the 17 T cell receptor beta chains listed below, sequenced in a study of blood T cell repertoires in COVID-19 (dated by TCRdb to 2018 to 2021). Preparation of the library involved the immunoSEQ multiplex PCR assay. What TCRdb holds here is the immuneACCESS table cut down to in-frame rearrangements. Part of the clones is not present; checked against another copy, under half of the missing clones reflect an unresolved V gene, and the others are unexplained. The sample data list a few hundred thousand clones, and roughly 90% of these were observed just once. Clones ranked in the top ten supply 1.5% to 2% of the sample. The sample taken for sequencing was PBMCs or T cells enriched from blood (not recorded which). Receptors originate from a woman aged 35 to 49 who had recovered from COVID-19.

This chain links TRBV7-2 with TRBJ2-7; a possible D gene is TRBD1 (6 bases). From germline, CDR1 is SGHTA and CDR2 FQGNSA. Trimming pared 1 base from V and 0 bases from J, leaving 13 bases between. CDR3 size: 16 residues. The CDR3 sequence: CASSLEGRGSSYEQYF. The CDR3, as DNA: TGTGCCAGCAGCTTAGAGGGCAGGGGAAGCTCCTACGAGCAGTACTTC. The variable domain in full, completed from reference TRBV7-2 and TRBJ2-7, reads GAGVSQSPSNKVTEKGKDVELRCDPISGHTALYWYRQSLGQGLEFLIYFQGNSAPDKSGLPSDRFSAERTGGSVSTLTIQRTQQEDSAVYLCASSLEGRGSSYEQYFGPGTRLTVT.

As DNA, the CDR3 is TGTGCCAGCAGTCCCCTCCGGGGGGCGGTTAATTCACCCCTCCACTTT. Protein product: CASSPLRGAVNSPLHF. The chain combines TRBV28 with TRBJ1-6; tentative D call: TRBD1 (6 bases). Germline V gene data show CDR1 as MDHEN and CDR2 as SYDVKM. The CDR3 is made up of 16 amino acids. V dropped 5 bases and J dropped 6 bases, with 17 bases sitting between them.

The rearrangement uses TRBV5-6 and TRBJ2-1; 7 nucleotides agree with TRBD1. Germline V gene data show CDR1 as SGHDT and CDR2 as YYEEEE. The CDR3 runs to 14 residues. The V and J ends lost 4 bases and 3 bases, in that order; junction bases with no gene match: 4. The CDR3 loop reads CASSEGQNYNEQFF. CDR3 in DNA: TGTGCCAGCAGCGAGGGACAGAACTACAATGAGCAGTTCTTC.

The V and J genes are TRBV7-2 and TRBJ2-7, with 12 nucleotides matching TRBD2. Germline lookup yields CDR1 SGHTA and CDR2 FQGNSA. There are 15 residues in the CDR3. V was pared by 2 bases and J by 6 bases, with 5 bases of the junction left unmatched. The CDR3 reads CASSLYPSGRGEQYF. CDR3 bases: TGTGCCAGCAGCTTATATCCTAGCGGGAGGGGCGAGCAGTACTTC. Full variable domain (rest looked up from reference TRBV7-2 and TRBJ2-7): GAGVSQSPSNKVTEKGKDVELRCDPISGHTALYWYRQSLGQGLEFLIYFQGNSAPDKSGLPSDRFSAERTGGSVSTLTIQRTQQEDSAVYLCASSLYPSGRGEQYFGPGTRLTVT.

This clone showed up just a few times. This chain joins TRBV11-2 and TRBJ1-1; D remains ambiguous. V lost 8 bases to trimming and J lost 1 base, with 17 bases between them. In germline, CDR1 is SGHAT, CDR2 FQNNGV. The CDR3 runs 15 residues. The CDR3 sequence: CASRAWSLGNTEAFF. The CDR3 DNA sequence: TGTGCCAGCCGCGCGTGGAGTCTCGGGAACACTGAAGCTTTCTTT. Filled out from reference TRBV11-2 and TRBJ1-1, the complete variable domain reads EAGVAQSPRYKIIEKRQSVAFWCNPISGHATLYWYQQILGQGPKLLIQFQNNGVVDDSQLPKDRFSAERLKGVDSTLKIQPAKLEDSAVYLCASRAWSLGNTEAFFGQGTRLTVV.

This chain joins TRBV18 and TRBJ2-1; the D gene is possibly TRBD1 (5 bases). Trimming took 7 bases from V and 7 from J, leaving 20 bases between them. Germline values: CDR1 KGHSH, CDR2 LQKENI. CDR3 length: 15 residues. The CDR3 nucleotides are TGTGCCAGCTTCCCCTTGCAGGGTAGTTTTAATGAGCAGTTCTTC. Its protein product is CASFPLQGSFNEQFF. The full variable domain, in which reference TRBV18 and TRBJ2-1 provide the parts outside the CDR3, is NAGVMQNPRHLVRRRGQEARLRCSPMKGHSHVYWYRQLPEEGLKFMVYLQKENIIDESGMPKERFSAEFPKEGPSILRIQQVVRGDSAAYFCASFPLQGSFNEQFFGPGTRLTVL.

The V gene is TRBV7-9, the J gene TRBJ2-7; a possible D gene is TRBD2 (6 bases). V gave up 10 bases and J gave up 1 base, with 11 bases separating them. The germline CDR1 and CDR2 sequences are SEHNR and FQNEAQ (reference sequence). The CDR3 totals 12 residues. The CDR3 spells CATRGLSYEQYF. CDR3 DNA: TGTGCCACAAGAGGACTATCCTACGAGCAGTACTTC. The whole variable domain, remainder taken from reference TRBV7-9 and TRBJ2-7, is DTGVSQNPRHKITKRGQNVTFRCDPISEHNRLYWYRQTLGQGPEFLTYFQNEAQLEKSRLLSDRFSAERPKGSFSTLEIQRTEQGDSAMYLCATRGLSYEQYFGPGTRLTVT.

V and J are TRBV7-9 and TRBJ1-1, with TRBD1 as a possible D gene (5 bases). Trimming left V 6 bases short and J 3 bases short, with 17 bases between. Germline V gene data show CDR1 as SEHNR and CDR2 as FQNEAQ (reference sequence). The CDR3 sequence is 15 residues long. The CDR3 DNA reads as TGTGCCAGCAGAACCGTGGGGGGTAGAGACACTGAAGCTTTCTTT. Amino acids: CASRTVGGRDTEAFF.

The chain recombines TRBV6-2 or TRBV6-3 with TRBJ2-1; TRBD2 is a possible D gene (5 bases). CDR1 and CDR2 (germline): MNHEY, SVGEGT. V lost 5 bases and J 7 bases, leaving 21 bases between the germline ends. CDR3 size: 16 residues. The CDR3 DNA reads TGTGCCAGCAGTCCAACATACCATCTAGCCTCAAATGAGCAGTTCTTC. Residues: CASSPTYHLASNEQFF.

The rearrangement uses TRBV7-2 and TRBJ2-5; 13 bases fit TRBD2. Germline CDR1 SGHTA, CDR2 FQGNSA. The J segment lost 4 bases and the V segment lost 4 bases, leaving 9 bases of the junction unmatched. The CDR3 length is 17 residues. CDR3 nucleotides: TGTGCCAGCAGCTCACTAGCGGGAGGGTTAATGGGAGAGACCCAGTACTTC. This gives the protein CASSSLAGGLMGETQYF.

V and J are TRBV5-1 and TRBJ1-1; no clear D. The CDR3 is 14 residues long. Germline CDR1 reads SGHRS; CDR2 reads YFSETQ. Trimming cost V 0 bases and J 0 bases, with 6 bases left between them. The CDR3 sequence: CASSLEAVNTEAFF. CDR3 sequence (DNA): TGCGCCAGCAGCTTGGAGGCGGTGAACACTGAAGCTTTCTTT.

This clone was observed a handful of times. This chain connects TRBV10-1 to TRBJ2-7; 7 nucleotides line up with TRBD1. Germline CDR1 and CDR2: WNHNN and SYGVQD (reference sequence). CDR3 size: 14 residues. The J segment lost 9 bases and the V segment lost 3 bases, leaving 11 bases of the junction unmatched. The CDR3 DNA follows: TGCGCCAGCAGTGAACTGGACAGGACTGTGGGGCAGTACTTC. Protein: CASSELDRTVGQYF.

This chain connects TRBV24-1 to TRBJ2-5; D gene unclear. The V end was cut by 5 bases, the J end by 2 bases, with 11 bases between. The CDR3 loop spans 14 amino acids. Germline V gene data show CDR1 as KGHDR and CDR2 as SFDVKD. CDR3 residues: CATSGAGRQETQYF. Here the CDR3 DNA reads TGTGCCACCAGTGGGGCAGGAAGGCAAGAGACCCAGTACTTC.

The V and J genes are TRBV2 and TRBJ1-5; tentatively, D is TRBD1 (5 bases). The V and J ends lost 7 bases and 0 bases respectively, with 13 bases between them. The germline V gene has CDR1 SNHLY and CDR2 FYNNEI. CDR3 length: 15 amino acids. The CDR3 loop reads CASKGREGSNQPQHF. CDR3 bases: TGTGCCAGCAAGGGGAGGGAAGGTAGCAATCAGCCCCAGCATTTT.

The chain joins TRBV5-6 to TRBJ1-3; D unresolved. The CDR3 contains 16 residues. The germline CDR1 and CDR2 sequences are SGHDT and YYEEEE. Trimming cost V 4 bases and J 4 bases, with 18 bases left between them. In DNA, the CDR3 is TGTGCCAGCAGCCCTACCCCGCGGGCTGACGGAAACACCATATATTTT. Translation gives CASSPTPRADGNTIYF.

The chain combines TRBV25-1 with TRBJ2-5; D perhaps matches TRBD2 (6 bases). There are 16 residues in the CDR3. CDR1 is MGHDK and CDR2 is SYGVNS in the germline V gene. Between the trimmed V and J ends, which lost 4 bases and 2 bases, there was a span of 17 bases. The CDR3 DNA follows: TGTGCCAGCAGTGGGGGACCAGCGGGCTTTCAAGAGACCCAGTACTTC. Its protein is CASSGGPAGFQETQYF. The full variable domain, in which reference TRBV25-1 and TRBJ2-5 provide the parts outside the CDR3, is EADIYQTPRYLVIGTGKKITLECSQTMGHDKMYWYQQDPGMELHLIHYSYGVNSTEKGDLSSESTVSRIRTEHFPLTLESARPSHTSQYLCASSGGPAGFQETQYFGPGTRLLVL.

The J gene is TRBJ2-3, the V gene TRBV5-4; TRBD2 matches at 11 bases. V shed 0 bases and J 4 bases; nucleotides not matched to a gene: 13. Germline CDR1 is SGHNT and CDR2 is YYREEE (reference sequence). The CDR3 sequence is 19 residues long. The CDR3 DNA reads TGTGCCAGCAGCTTGGCGGGTCGGCTAGCGGGAGGAGTGGCAGATACGCAGTATTTT. Its translation: CASSLAGRLAGGVADTQYF.